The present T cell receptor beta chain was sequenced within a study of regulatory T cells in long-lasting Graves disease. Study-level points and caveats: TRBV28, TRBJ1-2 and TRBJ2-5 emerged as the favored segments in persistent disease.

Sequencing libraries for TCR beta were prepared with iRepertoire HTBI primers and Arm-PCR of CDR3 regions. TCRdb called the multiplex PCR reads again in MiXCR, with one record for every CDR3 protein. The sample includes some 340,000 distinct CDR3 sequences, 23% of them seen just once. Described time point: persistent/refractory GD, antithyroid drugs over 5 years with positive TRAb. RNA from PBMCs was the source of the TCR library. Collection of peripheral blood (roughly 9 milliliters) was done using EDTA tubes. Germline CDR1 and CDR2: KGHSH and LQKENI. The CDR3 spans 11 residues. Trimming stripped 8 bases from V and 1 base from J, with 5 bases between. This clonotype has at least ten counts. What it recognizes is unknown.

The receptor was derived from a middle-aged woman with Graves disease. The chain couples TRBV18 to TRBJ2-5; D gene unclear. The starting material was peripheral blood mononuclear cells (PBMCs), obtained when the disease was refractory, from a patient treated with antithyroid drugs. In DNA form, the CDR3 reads TGTGCCAGCAGTCCCCAAGAGACCCAGTACTTC. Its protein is CASSPQETQYF.